A single sample gave rise to the 20 T cell receptor beta chains below, sequenced in a study of blood T cell repertoires in COVID-19. Some clones are missing from TCRdb's copy, which holds only in-frame ones; the method was immunoSEQ multiplex PCR. The profile shows hundreds of thousands of clones, roughly 85% of them singletons. Sequencing input: peripheral blood. These receptors came from a man between 18 and 29 years old with active or convalescent COVID-19.

The V call is TRBV10-3, the J call TRBJ2-5, with TRBD1 identical over 10 bases. Germline trimming cut 3 bases from V and 4 bases from J; bases unmatched to any gene: 5. Germline loops: CDR1 ENHRY, CDR2 SYGVKD. The CDR3 extends over 15 amino acids. CDR3 nucleotides: TGTGCCATCAGTGAAGACGACAGGGGGCTAGAGACCCAGTACTTC. Protein product: CAISEDDRGLETQYF.

This clone has only a few counts. The V gene is TRBV6-5, the J gene TRBJ2-7; 10 bases agree with TRBD2. Germline V gene sequence: CDR1 MNHEY, CDR2 SVGAGI. The CDR3 is 14 residues long. Trimming cost V 5 bases and J 5 bases; bases outside gene matches: 6. The CDR3 spells CASSPTGTSDEQYF. CDR3 sequence (DNA): TGTGCCAGCAGTCCGACCGGGACTAGCGACGAGCAGTACTTC.

V gene TRBV7-9 combines with J gene TRBJ1-5; 10 bases match TRBD1. Germline lookup yields CDR1 SEHNR and CDR2 FQNEAQ (reference sequence). The CDR3 is 15 residues long. Trimming at V came to 4 bases and at J to 6 bases, leaving 6 bases not matched to a gene. In nucleotides, the CDR3 is TGTGCCAGCAGCTCGACAGGGGGCATGGCTCAGCCCCAGCATTTT. Translated, it gives CASSSTGGMAQPQHF.

The chain combines TRBV20-1 with TRBJ1-2, with D uncertain. The V end was cut by 1 base, the J end by 8 bases, with 8 bases between. The CDR3 spans 11 residues. Germline V CDR1 and CDR2: DFQATT, SNEGSKA (reference sequence). This CDR3 is CSARARGGYTF. In nucleotides, the CDR3 is TGCAGTGCTAGAGCTCGAGGAGGCTACACCTTC.

V gene TRBV19 combines with J gene TRBJ2-7, with D possibly matching TRBD2 (6 bases). The germline V gene encodes CDR1 LNHDA and CDR2 SQIVND (reference sequence). The CDR3 is made up of 17 amino acids. The V and J ends lost 4 bases and 3 bases respectively, with 22 bases between them. Here the CDR3 DNA reads TGTGCCAGTAGTACTCGCCCGACTAGGACGAGTATCTACGAGCAGTACTTC. Encoded protein: CASSTRPTRTSIYEQYF. Full variable domain (missing parts from reference TRBV19 and TRBJ2-7): DGGITQSPKYLFRKEGQNVTLSCEQNLNHDAMYWYRQDPGQGLRLIYYSQIVNDFQKGDIAEGYSVSREKKESFPLTVTSAQKNPTAFYLCASSTRPTRTSIYEQYFGPGTRLTVT.

This clone was found a few times. This chain links TRBV15 with TRBJ2-7; maybe TRBD2 (5 bases). Trimming pared 0 bases from V and 3 bases from J, leaving 9 bases between. The CDR3 runs to 14 residues. Germline V gene lookup returns CDR1 LNHNV and CDR2 YYDKDF (reference sequence). The CDR3 loop reads CATSRDSGVYEQYF. In nucleotides, the CDR3 is TGTGCCACCAGCAGAGATTCCGGGGTCTACGAGCAGTACTTC.

The chain joins TRBV9 to TRBJ1-6, with 8 bases that match TRBD1. Trimming removed 0 bases from V and 8 bases from J; junction bases left unmatched: 10. The CDR3 totals 17 residues. Germline CDR1 is SGDLS and CDR2 is YYNGEE. The CDR3 DNA reads as TGTGCCAGCAGCGTAGGGGCAGGGGGCTTCTCTGATTCACCCCTCCACTTT. The encoded protein is CASSVGAGGFSDSPLHF.

A few counts support this clone. V is TRBV7-3 and J is TRBJ2-4, with TRBD2 as a possible D gene (6 bases). This CDR3 spans 20 amino acids. V was shortened by 2 bases and J by 0 bases, with 23 bases between the two germline ends. Germline CDR1 SGHTA, CDR2 FQGTGA. Here the CDR3 DNA reads TGTGCCAGCAGCTTATCCCCTTGGGTAGCGGACCTTCTAGCCAAAAACATTCAGTACTTC. Protein: CASSLSPWVADLLAKNIQYF.

This clone was seen only once. CDR3 nucleotides: TGCGCCAGCAGCTTGGGGGGAGATGAAAAACTGTTTTTT. Amino acids: CASSLGGDEKLFF. The V call is TRBV5-1, the J call TRBJ1-4, with unresolved D. Germline-derived CDR1 and CDR2 are SGHRS and YFSETQ. The CDR3 extends over 13 amino acids. V was cut by 0 bases and J by 6 bases, with 6 bases left in between.

This clone has only one observation. This sequence joins TRBV28 and TRBJ1-1, with 8 bases fitting TRBD1. The J segment lost 4 bases and the V segment lost 4 bases, leaving 11 bases of the junction unmatched. Per the germline V gene, CDR1 is MDHEN and CDR2 is SYDVKM. This CDR3 contains 16 residues. In DNA form, the CDR3 reads TGTGCCAGCAGTTCCTACAGGGGGGCTCGTGGCACTGAAGCTTTCTTT. Its translation is CASSSYRGARGTEAFF.

V gene TRBV4-3 combines with J gene TRBJ2-2; TRBD2 aligns across 9 bases. Trimming cost V 0 bases and J 4 bases; bases outside gene matches: 6. The CDR3 has 17 amino acids. The germline CDR1 and CDR2 sequences are LGHNA and YSLEER. Here the CDR3 reads CASSQDALSGSTGELFF. CDR3 nucleotides: TGCGCCAGCAGCCAAGACGCTCTTAGCGGGAGCACCGGGGAGCTGTTTTTT.

The CDR3 loop is CASSRTRDSSYEQYF. CDR3 bases: TGCGCCAGCAGCCGAACCAGGGACAGCTCCTACGAGCAGTACTTC. V usage is TRBV4-3 and J usage is TRBJ2-7; 7 nucleotides align to TRBD1. This CDR3 has 15 amino acids. Germline CDR1 reads LGHNA; CDR2 reads YSLEER. V lost 4 bases and J lost 0; bases outside the gene matches: 6.

This chain links TRBV6-2 or TRBV6-3 with TRBJ1-5; 10 bases are shared with TRBD1. The CDR3 consists of 16 residues. V shed 2 bases, J shed 11 bases, and the junction held 12 bases outside the gene matches. Germline values: CDR1 MNHEY, CDR2 SVGEGT. CDR3 sequence reads: CASSYAGTGVVGAQHF. As DNA, the CDR3 is TGTGCCAGCAGTTACGCCGGGACAGGGGTTGTTGGGGCCCAGCATTTT.

This clone was counted a few times. The rearrangement links TRBV9 to TRBJ1-2, with D tentatively TRBD1 (5 bases). The CDR3 has 17 amino acids. V was pared by 7 bases and J by 3 bases, with 25 bases between. Germline V gene sequence: CDR1 SGDLS, CDR2 YYNGEE. The CDR3 region has the DNA TGTGCCAGCTCAGGGAGCGGTTCCGGGGGACCCCACTATGGCTACACCTTC. This translates into CASSGSGSGGPHYGYTF.

V usage is TRBV13 and J usage is TRBJ1-6, with 8 bases that match TRBD1. Germline trimming cut 5 bases from V and 7 bases from J; bases unmatched to any gene: 7. Germline CDR1 PRHDT, CDR2 FYEKMQ (reference sequence). CDR3 length equals 15 residues. The CDR3: CASSPRGLGNSPLHF. In nucleotides, the CDR3 is TGTGCCAGCAGCCCCAGGGGGCTGGGGAATTCACCCCTCCACTTT.

The chain joins TRBV7-3 to TRBJ1-2; 8 bases agree with TRBD1. CDR1 and CDR2 from the germline V gene are SGHTA and FQGTGA. V lost 4 bases, J lost 4 bases, and 2 bases stayed unmatched. The CDR3 consists of 13 residues. CDR3 bases: TGTGCCAGCAGCTCGACAGGGGTCTATGGCTACACCTTC. Residues: CASSSTGVYGYTF.

V and J are TRBV14 and TRBJ1-2; D not resolved. Germline V gene sequence: CDR1 SGHDN, CDR2 FVKESK. This CDR3 has 18 residues. The V end lost 0 bases, the J end lost 4 bases, and 21 bases lay between the germline ends. The CDR3 sequence: CASSQEERGRLTRYGYTF. CDR3 DNA: TGTGCCAGCAGCCAAGAAGAGAGAGGGAGGCTAACTCGCTATGGCTACACCTTC.

The chain employs TRBV28 and TRBJ1-2, with TRBD1 matching 11 bases. This CDR3 region has 15 residues. Germline V CDR1 and CDR2: MDHEN, SYDVKM. V gave up 1 base and J gave up 7 bases; unmatched junction bases: 5. CDR3 sequence reads: CASSLSGTGGRGYTF. CDR3 sequence (DNA): TGTGCCAGCAGTTTATCTGGGACAGGGGGTCGTGGCTACACCTTC.

The genes are TRBV3-1 (or the pseudogene TRBV3-2) and TRBJ1-5, with a possible D match to TRBD1 (5 bases). V was cut by 2 bases and J by 10 bases, with 15 bases left in between. Germline V gene lookup returns CDR1 LGHDT and CDR2 YNNKEL (reference sequence). This CDR3 has 14 amino acids. DNA for the CDR3: TGTGCCAGCAGCCAATTATCGGACATGGGTCCCCAGCATTTT. Its translation: CASSQLSDMGPQHF.

The chain recombines TRBV30 with TRBJ2-5; tentatively, D is TRBD2 (5 bases). The germline V and J ends were trimmed by 3 bases and 5 bases, with 10 bases remaining between them. From germline, CDR1 is GTSNPN and CDR2 SVGIG (reference sequence). This CDR3 region has 12 residues. The CDR3 here is CAWSRGYETQYF. CDR3 bases: TGTGCCTGGAGCCGAGGGTATGAGACCCAGTACTTC.